The 3 T cell receptor beta chains presented below share a single source sample, sequenced in a study of cytomegalovirus exposure and HLA in healthy donors. PCR primers comprised 60 Vbeta and 13 Jbeta primers. TCRdb keeps only in-frame clones here, not all; method: immunoSEQ multiplex PCR. The table has 90,000 to 140,000 clones, 78% seen once. The sample comprised PBMCs. The receptors were gathered from a man aged 25 to 40 in good health and CMV-seronegative.

The chain uses TRBV5-8 and TRBJ1-5; 12 nucleotides match TRBD1. The germline gives CDR1 SGHTS, CDR2 YDEGEE. V trimming: 4 bases; J trimming: 5 bases; junction bases outside the gene matches: 16. The CDR3 is 19 residues long. The CDR3 coding sequence is TGTGCCAGCAGCACCTTGGGGGGGACAGGGGGCACCCGCGATCAGCCCCAGCATTTT. Its protein product is CASSTLGGTGGTRDQPQHF. The full variable domain, its missing parts supplied by reference TRBV5-8 and TRBJ1-5, is EAGVTQSPTHLIKTRGQQATLRCSPISGHTSVYWYQQALGLGLQFLLWYDEGEERNRGNFPPRFSGRQFPNYSSELNVNALELEDSALYLCASSTLGGTGGTRDQPQHFGDGTRLSIL.

V usage is TRBV6-5 and J usage is TRBJ2-3; D is uncertain. The CDR3 is 15 residues long. V was clipped by 3 bases and J by 4 bases, with 14 bases between them. CDR1 is MNHEY and CDR2 is SVGAGI in the germline V gene. The CDR3 spells CASSYADVGSDTQYF. In DNA, the CDR3 is TGTGCCAGCAGTTATGCGGATGTGGGTTCAGATACGCAGTATTTT.

The J gene is TRBJ1-5, the V gene TRBV27; 8 bases are shared with TRBD1. The CDR3 is 14 amino acids. The V gene end was trimmed by 5 bases and the J gene end by 4 bases; junction bases not matched to a gene: 4. The germline V gene encodes CDR1 MNHEY and CDR2 SMNVEV (reference sequence). The CDR3 loop reads CASSVTGGNQPQHF. Written as DNA, the CDR3 is TGTGCCAGCAGTGTAACAGGGGGAAATCAGCCCCAGCATTTT.